A selection of T cell receptor beta chains follows, all from one sample in a study of T-cell reconstitution after alpha-beta-depleted transplantation in children. TCRdb called the PCR reads again in MiXCR, with one record for every CDR3 protein. The table records approximately 500,000 distinct CDR3 sequences, 25% to 30% of them present only once. Source: PBMCs, taken before TCRalphabeta/CD19-depleted stem cell transplant. The receptors come from a boy in the first two years of life with Wiskott-Aldrich syndrome, due to receive a stem cell transplant. The CDR3 runs from the conserved cysteine through the conserved F or W. A D gene is named only where the DNA matches it firmly. A row's size may be missing; if present it is once, few, many or a size class.

j_call clone_size d_call v_call cdr3_aa cdr3_nt
TRBJ2-1 few TRBD2 TRBV20-1 CSAATSEKQFF TGCAGTGCTGCAACTAGCGAAAAGCAGTTCTTC
TRBJ2-7 few - TRBV29-1 CSVSIGYEQYF TGCAGCGTGAGCATCGGATACGAGCAGTACTTC
TRBJ2-5 few TRBD1 TRBV20-1 CTGTGLQETQYF TGCACAGGGACAGGTCTCCAAGAGACCCAGTACTTC
TRBJ2-1 - - TRBV5-4 CASSAPEADEQFF TGTGCCAGCAGCGCCCCCGAGGCCGATGAGCAGTTCTTC
TRBJ1-2 few TRBD1 TRBV29-1 CSVHNGQGAANYGYTF TGCAGCGTCCACAACGGGCAGGGGGCAGCTAACTATGGCTACACCTTC
TRBJ1-1 - TRBD1 TRBV20-1 CSGDRGIDTEAFF TGCAGTGGGGACAGGGGAATCGACACTGAAGCTTTCTTT
TRBJ1-1 - - TRBV20-1 CSASENTEAFF TGCAGTGCTAGTGAGAACACTGAAGCTTTCTTT
TRBJ2-3 few TRBD1 TRBV5-1 CASSLQGPRGTQYF TGCGCCAGCAGTCTACAGGGGCCAAGGGGTACGCAGTATTTT
TRBJ2-7 few TRBD1 TRBV6-5 CASSYGTGTSYEQYF TGTGCCAGCAGTTACGGGACAGGGACCTCCTACGAGCAGTACTTC
TRBJ1-5 - - TRBV20-1 CSARFQGINQPQHF TGCAGTGCTAGATTCCAGGGGATCAATCAGCCCCAGCATTTT
TRBJ2-7 few - TRBV15 CATSVDTWAYEQYF TGTGCCACCAGCGTTGATACATGGGCATACGAGCAGTACTTC
TRBJ2-1 - - TRBV7-8 CASSFGDSLLYNEQFF TGTGCCAGCAGCTTCGGGGACTCCCTCCTATACAATGAGCAGTTCTTC
TRBJ1-1 - TRBD1 TRBV5-1 CASSLRGQGTNTEAFF TGCGCCAGCAGCTTGAGGGGGCAGGGGACGAACACTGAAGCTTTCTTT
TRBJ2-1 - - TRBV24-1 CATSDFNSEQFF TGTGCCACCAGTGATTTTAACAGTGAGCAGTTCTTC
TRBJ2-2 - TRBD2 TRBV30 CAWREGLADTGELFF TGTGCCTGGAGGGAGGGACTAGCGGACACCGGGGAGCTGTTTTTT
TRBJ2-1 - - TRBV20-1 CSAVGLRNNEQFF TGCAGTGCTGTAGGACTAAGAAACAATGAGCAGTTCTTC
TRBJ2-7 few TRBD2 TRBV27 CASSLSKREVPSYEQYF TGTGCCAGCAGTTTATCGAAGCGGGAGGTTCCCTCCTACGAGCAGTACTTC
TRBJ2-3 few TRBD1 TRBV29-1 CSVPTGMADTQYF TGCAGCGTCCCGACAGGGATGGCAGATACGCAGTATTTT
TRBJ2-3 - - TRBV9 CASSVASASRDTQYF TGTGCCAGCAGCGTAGCTTCAGCGTCGAGAGATACGCAGTATTTT
TRBJ2-5 few - TRBV5-1 CASSLEWAGTQYF TGCGCCAGCAGCTTAGAGTGGGCCGGGACCCAGTACTTC
TRBJ2-1 - TRBD2 TRBV12-3/TRBV12-4 CASSSRGVRSGASSYNEQFF TGTGCCAGCAGCTCCCGAGGGGTCCGGAGCGGGGCAAGCTCCTACAATGAGCAGTTCTTC